The 13 T cell receptor beta chains below come from one sample, sequenced in a study of blood T cell repertoires in COVID-19. Sequenced by immunoSEQ multiplex PCR; TCRdb stores in-frame clones only, minus some. Of about 290,000 clones in the sample, roughly 90% are singletons; the top ten hold around 1.7%. Sequenced input: PBMCs or T cells enriched from blood (not recorded which). The receptors come from a woman aged 40 to 50 who had recovered from COVID-19.

The genes are TRBV19 and TRBJ2-1; possible D gene TRBD2, 7 bases. Germline CDR1 and CDR2: LNHDA and SQIVND (reference sequence). The CDR3 runs 15 residues. V gave up 6 bases and J gave up 6 bases, with 18 bases separating them. In DNA, the CDR3 is TGTGCCAGTAGATCAGGGGCTAGCGGTCTCAATGAGCAGTTCTTC. Residues: CASRSGASGLNEQFF.

The chain combines TRBV10-1 with TRBJ2-5, with 7 bases identical to TRBD2. Germline V gene sequence: CDR1 WNHNN, CDR2 SYGVQD (reference sequence). This CDR3 spans 14 amino acids. Trimming at V came to 0 bases and at J to 8 bases, leaving 6 bases not matched to a gene. In nucleotides, the CDR3 is TGCGCCAGCAGTGAGTCGGGTCCGGGGGGTACCCAGTACTTC. This translates into CASSESGPGGTQYF.

This clone was seen just once. This sequence joins TRBV21-1 and TRBJ2-2; TRBD2, the table's D call, was not compared with the DNA. TRBV21-1 is reported as a pseudogene. This CDR3 region has 16 residues. The CDR3 reads CAQRGTAGDNTGELFF. In DNA form, the CDR3 reads TGTGCCCAAAGGGGAACTGCGGGAGATAACACCGGGGAGCTGTTTTTT.

This rearrangement joins TRBV9 to TRBJ1-2; 10 bases line up with TRBD1. The V gene end was trimmed by 3 bases and the J gene end by 7 bases; junction bases not matched to a gene: 9. CDR1 is SGDLS, CDR2 YYNGEE, per germline. The CDR3 spans 15 residues. CDR3 nucleotides: TGTGCCAGCAGCGCTGGGACAGGGGAGGGTTTTGGCTACACCTTC. The encoded protein is CASSAGTGEGFGYTF.

The chain has TRBV5-4 and TRBJ1-1; tentatively, D is TRBD1 (5 bases). The germline V and J ends were trimmed by 4 bases and 4 bases, with 17 bases remaining between them. The germline V gene encodes CDR1 SGHNT and CDR2 YYREEE (reference sequence). The CDR3 has 15 amino acids. The CDR3 loop reads CASSTGTGVPTEAFF. The CDR3 DNA sequence: TGTGCCAGCAGCACCGGGACGGGAGTCCCCACTGAAGCTTTCTTT.

This chain connects TRBV4-1 to TRBJ2-5; possibly TRBD1 for D (5 bases). The V end lost 5 bases, the J end lost 4 bases, and 23 bases lay between the germline ends. CDR3 length equals 17 residues. Germline CDR1 is MGHRA and CDR2 is YSYEKL. In nucleotides, the CDR3 is TGCGCCAGCAGCGACAGACAGCCGATTTTTTCCCGAGAGACCCAGTACTTC. This encodes CASSDRQPIFSRETQYF.

V gene TRBV5-8 combines with J gene TRBJ1-1; D perhaps matches TRBD1 (6 bases). Germline values: CDR1 SGHTS, CDR2 YDEGEE. The CDR3 consists of 14 residues. Trimming stripped 10 bases from V and 1 base from J, with 17 bases between. CDR3 DNA sequence: TGTGCCGCACCGACAGGCTGGCCGAACACTGAAGCTTTCTTT. Residues: CAAPTGWPNTEAFF.

This chain joins TRBV18 and TRBJ2-2, with no clear D. The germline V gene encodes CDR1 KGHSH and CDR2 LQKENI. CDR3 length: 12 residues. The V gene lost 3 bases and the J gene lost 6 bases, with 5 bases spanning the gap. DNA for the CDR3: TGTGCCAGCTCACCCGGTCCCGGGGAGCTGTTTTTT. Its protein is CASSPGPGELFF.

The chain links TRBV15 to TRBJ2-7; a possible D gene is TRBD1 (5 bases). The germline V gene has CDR1 LNHNV and CDR2 YYDKDF (reference sequence). The CDR3 consists of 16 residues. Trimming cost V 1 base and J 5 bases, with 18 bases left between them. Written as DNA, the CDR3 is TGTGCCACCAGCAGAGCCCACCAGGGAATTAACAACGAGCAGTACTTC. Protein: CATSRAHQGINNEQYF.

The chain recombines TRBV2 with TRBJ1-2, with D possibly matching TRBD1 (5 bases). V was cut by 2 bases and J by 4 bases, with 8 bases left in between. The CDR3 runs 13 residues. Germline V gene lookup returns CDR1 SNHLY and CDR2 FYNNEI. The CDR3 DNA follows: TGTGCCAGCAGTGAAAGGGGCAGCTATGGCTACACCTTC. As protein: CASSERGSYGYTF.

The chain couples TRBV30 to TRBJ2-2, with 15 positions matching TRBD2. Per the germline V gene, CDR1 is GTSNPN and CDR2 is SVGIG (reference sequence). Germline trimming cut 6 bases from V and 6 bases from J; bases unmatched to any gene: 8. This CDR3 is built from 16 residues. The CDR3 bases are TGTGCCTGTCTGGGACTAGCGGGGGGTAGTGCCGGGGAGCTGTTTTTT. Translation gives CACLGLAGGSAGELFF.

The chain couples TRBV9 to TRBJ2-5; D possibly corresponds to TRBD1 (6 bases). The CDR3 has 15 residues. Trimming removed 7 bases at V and 1 base at J, with 17 bases between. Germline assignment: CDR1 SGDLS and CDR2 YYNGEE. CDR3 amino acids: CASGRLEGVQETQYF. For the CDR3, the DNA is TGTGCCAGCGGCCGGCTCGAGGGGGTCCAAGAGACCCAGTACTTC.

The chain joins TRBV19 to TRBJ2-2, with TRBD2 identical over 11 bases. V lost 7 bases and J lost 4; bases outside the gene matches: 14. The CDR3 is made up of 18 amino acids. Germline CDR1 is LNHDA and CDR2 is SQIVND (reference sequence). DNA for the CDR3: TGTGCCAGTAACTTGGGGTTAGCGGGAGGGCCGGTCACCGGGGAGCTGTTTTTT. Its protein product is CASNLGLAGGPVTGELFF.